This TCR beta chain stems from a study of post-analysis software for immune sequencing data. Study-wide background: Patients had relapsing-remitting, secondary progressive or progressive-relapsing multiple sclerosis; some lacked subtype. Findings of the study overall: When patients were compared with controls, 4 or 5 TRBV segments were more frequent, TRBV5-6, TRBV5-1 and TRBV20-1 among them. Analysis by F measure revealed that same-batch samples clustered strongly together. Normalized Chao1 diversity in multiple sclerosis patients fell significantly below that of controls.

TCR beta cDNA libraries included unique molecular identifiers. Around 500,000 cDNA molecules were obtained per 1 to 10 million input T cells. One entry per CDR3 protein, called by TCRdb with MiXCR from the PCR reads. The sample has some 700,000 distinct CDR3 sequences; approximately 59% are singletons. With regard to this clonotype: Its specificity is unknown.

The CDR3 is 14 residues long. Germline CDR1 reads DFQATT; CDR2 reads SNEGSKA (reference sequence). After removal of 4 bases from V and 9 bases from J, the junction contained 6 bases not matched to a gene. Specimen: blood. The receptor's source is a girl aged 2-10 years with multiple sclerosis. J is TRBJ2-1 and V is TRBV20-1; 13 bases line up with TRBD2. CDR3 coding DNA: TGCAGTGCTAAACTAGCGGGAGGGCTTACTGAGCAGTTCTTC. This gives the protein CSAKLAGGLTEQFF.